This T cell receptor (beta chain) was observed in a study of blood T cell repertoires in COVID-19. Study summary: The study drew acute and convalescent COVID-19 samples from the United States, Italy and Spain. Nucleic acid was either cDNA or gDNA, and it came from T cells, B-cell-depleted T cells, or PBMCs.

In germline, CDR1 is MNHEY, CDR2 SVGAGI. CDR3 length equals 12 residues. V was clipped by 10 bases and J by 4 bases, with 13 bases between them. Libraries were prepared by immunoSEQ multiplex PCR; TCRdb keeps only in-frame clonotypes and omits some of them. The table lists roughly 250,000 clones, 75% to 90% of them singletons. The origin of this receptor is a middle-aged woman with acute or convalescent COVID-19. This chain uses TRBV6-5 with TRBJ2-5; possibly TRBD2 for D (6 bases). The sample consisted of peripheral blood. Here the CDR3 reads CATRRERETQYF. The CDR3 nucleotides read TGTGCCACCCGTCGGGAGCGAGAGACCCAGTACTTC.